Listed below are T cell receptor beta chains from one sample, sequenced in a study of blood T cell repertoires in COVID-19. Assay: immunoSEQ multiplex PCR; the TCRdb copy retains only in-frame clones and omits some. The data show over 110,000 clones, around 80% seen once. The material sequenced was peripheral blood. The receptors stem from a man aged 55 to 70 with active or convalescent COVID-19. CDR3s include the opening cysteine and the closing phenylalanine or tryptophan. Each record gives: V gene, J gene, clone size, D gene, CDR3 DNA, CDR3 protein. D genes are given only for firm matches. Size is stated for part of the rows, as once, few or many counts, or as a class when the clone is expanded.

v_gene: TRBV7-2
j_gene: TRBJ2-1
abundance: NA
d_gene: NA
CDR3nt: TGTGCCAGCAGCTTAGCCCTACGGAATGAGCAGTTCTTC
CDR3aa: CASSLALRNEQFF

v_gene: TRBV4-3
j_gene: TRBJ2-5
abundance: few
d_gene: TRBD2
CDR3nt: TGCGCCAGCAGCCGACACGGTAGCGGGGGGGATCAAGAGACCCAGTACTTC
CDR3aa: CASSRHGSGGDQETQYF

v_gene: TRBV28
j_gene: TRBJ2-1
abundance: once
d_gene: NA
CDR3nt: TGTGCCAGCAGTGGGGCAGTTACTATCAATGAGCAGTTCTTC
CDR3aa: CASSGAVTINEQFF

v_gene: TRBV11-3
j_gene: TRBJ1-2
abundance: NA
d_gene: NA
CDR3nt: TGTGCCAGCAGCTTAAAGGGGCCCTATGGCTACACCTTC
CDR3aa: CASSLKGPYGYTF

v_gene: TRBV29-1
j_gene: TRBJ2-3
abundance: few
d_gene: TRBD1
CDR3nt: TGCAGCGTTGAGGCAGGGGGCTTTTCTGCAGATACGCAGTATTTT
CDR3aa: CSVEAGGFSADTQYF

v_gene: TRBV12-3/TRBV12-4
j_gene: TRBJ2-1
abundance: NA
d_gene: TRBD1
CDR3nt: TGTGCCAGCAGCCGCACAGGGGGGAATGAGCAGTTCTTC
CDR3aa: CASSRTGGNEQFF

v_gene: TRBV4-3
j_gene: TRBJ1-2
abundance: NA
d_gene: NA
CDR3nt: TGCGCCAGCAGCCAAGATTCACAGATGAACTATGGCTACACCTTC
CDR3aa: CASSQDSQMNYGYTF

v_gene: TRBV29-1
j_gene: TRBJ1-2
abundance: NA
d_gene: NA
CDR3nt: TGCAGCGTGCCCACAGGGAAGGATGGCTACACCTTC
CDR3aa: CSVPTGKDGYTF

v_gene: TRBV19
j_gene: TRBJ2-7
abundance: NA
d_gene: TRBD1
CDR3nt: TGTGCCAGTAGTATGGCAGGGGGTTTCACAGAGCAGTACTTC
CDR3aa: CASSMAGGFTEQYF

v_gene: TRBV6-5
j_gene: TRBJ1-4
abundance: NA
d_gene: NA
CDR3nt: TGTGCCAGCAGCCCGGGATCCGCAACTAATGAAAAACTGTTTTTT
CDR3aa: CASSPGSATNEKLFF

v_gene: TRBV27
j_gene: TRBJ1-2
abundance: NA
d_gene: NA
CDR3nt: TGTGCCAGCAGTGAAAACTCAGGGGAGACTGGCTACACCTTC
CDR3aa: CASSENSGETGYTF

v_gene: TRBV7-8
j_gene: TRBJ2-5
abundance: NA
d_gene: TRBD1
CDR3nt: TGTGCCAGCAGCTTAGAACCAGGGGGATTTCCAGAGACCCAGTACTTC
CDR3aa: CASSLEPGGFPETQYF

v_gene: TRBV6-5
j_gene: TRBJ1-1
abundance: NA
d_gene: TRBD1
CDR3nt: TGTGCCAGCAGCAGAGACAGGGGGGGCGAATCTGAAGCTTTCTTT
CDR3aa: CASSRDRGGESEAFF

v_gene: TRBV4-1
j_gene: TRBJ2-1
abundance: NA
d_gene: NA
CDR3nt: TGCGCCAGCAGCCGAACCCCCGACAGGTTCTCCTACAATGAGCAGTTCTTC
CDR3aa: CASSRTPDRFSYNEQFF

v_gene: TRBV5-1
j_gene: TRBJ2-1
abundance: few
d_gene: TRBD2
CDR3nt: TGCGCCAGCAGCTTGACTAGCGGGACCTTGTACAATGAGCAGTTCTTC
CDR3aa: CASSLTSGTLYNEQFF

v_gene: TRBV3-1/TRBV3-2
j_gene: TRBJ2-3
abundance: NA
d_gene: NA
CDR3nt: TGTGCCAGCAGCCAAGTTGTTACGGGTACGCAGTATTTT
CDR3aa: CASSQVVTGTQYF

v_gene: TRBV2
j_gene: TRBJ1-2
abundance: NA
d_gene: TRBD1
CDR3nt: TGTGCCAGCAGTCATAGGACAGGGGGGAGCAACTATGGCTACACCTTC
CDR3aa: CASSHRTGGSNYGYTF

v_gene: TRBV20-1
j_gene: TRBJ1-1
abundance: NA
d_gene: NA
CDR3nt: TGCAGTGCTAGCAGCGGCCATGAAGCTTTCTTT
CDR3aa: CSASSGHEAFF

v_gene: TRBV4-3
j_gene: TRBJ1-2
abundance: NA
d_gene: TRBD1
CDR3nt: TGCGCCAGCAGCCGGTTAATCTCCGGGACAGAGACCGGCTACACCTTC
CDR3aa: CASSRLISGTETGYTF

v_gene: TRBV18
j_gene: TRBJ2-2
abundance: NA
d_gene: TRBD2
CDR3nt: TGTGCCAGCTCACCTAATTCTGGACTAGCGGGGCCCGGGGAGCTGTTTTTT
CDR3aa: CASSPNSGLAGPGELFF

v_gene: TRBV29-1
j_gene: TRBJ1-2
abundance: NA
d_gene: NA
CDR3nt: TGCAGCGTTGAGTCGGATAGGGGCTATGGCTACACCTTC
CDR3aa: CSVESDRGYGYTF

v_gene: TRBV25-1
j_gene: TRBJ1-1
abundance: NA
d_gene: TRBD1
CDR3nt: TGTGCCAGCAGTGATCCGCGACAGGGTAGAGTCGCTGAAGCTTTCTTT
CDR3aa: CASSDPRQGRVAEAFF

v_gene: TRBV4-3
j_gene: TRBJ2-5
abundance: NA
d_gene: TRBD2
CDR3nt: TGCGCCAGCAGCCAAGGCGGGCGGGGGGGTGAAGAGACCCAGTACTTC
CDR3aa: CASSQGGRGGEETQYF

v_gene: TRBV7-8
j_gene: TRBJ2-2
abundance: NA
d_gene: TRBD1
CDR3nt: TGTGCCAGCAGCGAAAGCCAGGGGGCGCGCGGGGAGCTGTTTTTT
CDR3aa: CASSESQGARGELFF